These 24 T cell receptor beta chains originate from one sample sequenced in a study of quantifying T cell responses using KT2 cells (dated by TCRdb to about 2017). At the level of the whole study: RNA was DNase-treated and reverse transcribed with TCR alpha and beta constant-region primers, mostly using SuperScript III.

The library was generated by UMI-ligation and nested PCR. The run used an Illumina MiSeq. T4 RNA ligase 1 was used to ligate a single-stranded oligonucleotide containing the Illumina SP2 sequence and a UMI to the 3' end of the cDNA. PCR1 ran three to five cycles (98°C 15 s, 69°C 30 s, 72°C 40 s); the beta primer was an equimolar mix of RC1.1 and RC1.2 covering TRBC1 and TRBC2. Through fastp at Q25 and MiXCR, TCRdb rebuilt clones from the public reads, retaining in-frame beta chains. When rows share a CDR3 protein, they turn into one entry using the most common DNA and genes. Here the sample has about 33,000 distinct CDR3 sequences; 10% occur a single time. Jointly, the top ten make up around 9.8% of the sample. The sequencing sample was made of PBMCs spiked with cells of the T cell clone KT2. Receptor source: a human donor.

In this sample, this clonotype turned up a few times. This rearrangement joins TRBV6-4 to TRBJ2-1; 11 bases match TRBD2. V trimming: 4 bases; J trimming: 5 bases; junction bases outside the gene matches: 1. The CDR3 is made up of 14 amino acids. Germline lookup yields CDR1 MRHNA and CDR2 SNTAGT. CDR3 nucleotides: TGTGCCAGCAGTGCACTAGCGGGGGACAATGAGCAGTTCTTC. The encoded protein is CASSALAGDNEQFF.

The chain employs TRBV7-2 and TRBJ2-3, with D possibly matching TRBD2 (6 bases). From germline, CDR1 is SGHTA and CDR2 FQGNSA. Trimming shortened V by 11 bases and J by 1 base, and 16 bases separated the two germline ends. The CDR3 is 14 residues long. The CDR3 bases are TGTGCCTCAACACGGAGGGGCCGCACAGATACGCAGTATTTT. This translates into CASTRRGRTDTQYF. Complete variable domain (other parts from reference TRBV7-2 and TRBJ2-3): GAGVSQSPSNKVTEKGKDVELRCDPISGHTALYWYRQSLGQGLEFLIYFQGNSAPDKSGLPSDRFSAERTGGSVSTLTIQRTQQEDSAVYLCASTRRGRTDTQYFGPGTRLTVL.

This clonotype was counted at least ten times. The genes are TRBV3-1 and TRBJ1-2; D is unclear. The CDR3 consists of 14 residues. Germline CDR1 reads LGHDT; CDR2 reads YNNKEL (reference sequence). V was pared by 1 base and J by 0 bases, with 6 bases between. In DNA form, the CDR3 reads TGTGCCAGCAGCCAAGCTAGGACTAACTATGGCTACACCTTC. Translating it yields CASSQARTNYGYTF. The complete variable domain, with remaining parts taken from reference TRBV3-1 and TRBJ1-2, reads DTAVSQTPKYLVTQMGNDKSIKCEQNLGHDTMYWYKQDSKKFLKIMFSYNNKELIINETVPNRFSPKSPDKAHLNLHINSLELGDSAVYFCASSQARTNYGYTFGSGTRLTVV.

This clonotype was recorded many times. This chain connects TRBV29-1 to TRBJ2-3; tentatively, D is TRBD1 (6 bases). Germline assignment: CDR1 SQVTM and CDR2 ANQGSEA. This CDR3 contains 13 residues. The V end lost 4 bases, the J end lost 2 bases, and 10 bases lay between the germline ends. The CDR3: CSVAGQLTDTQYF. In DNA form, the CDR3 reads TGCAGCGTTGCGGGACAACTCACAGATACGCAGTATTTT.

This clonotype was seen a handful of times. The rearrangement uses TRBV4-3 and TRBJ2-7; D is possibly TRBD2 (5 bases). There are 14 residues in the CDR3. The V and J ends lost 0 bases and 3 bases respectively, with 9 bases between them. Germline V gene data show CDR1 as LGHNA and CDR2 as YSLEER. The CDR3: CASSQELVSYEQYF. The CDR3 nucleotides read TGCGCCAGCAGCCAAGAACTAGTCAGCTACGAGCAGTACTTC.

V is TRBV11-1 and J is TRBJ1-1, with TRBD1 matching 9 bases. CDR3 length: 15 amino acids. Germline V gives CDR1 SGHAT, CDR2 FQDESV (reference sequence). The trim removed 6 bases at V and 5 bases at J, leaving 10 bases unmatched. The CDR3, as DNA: TGTGCCAGCAGTTCGTTGACAGGGGGTAGGACTGAAGCTTTCTTT. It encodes CASSSLTGGRTEAFF.

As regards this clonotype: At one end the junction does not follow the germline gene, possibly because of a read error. CDR3 protein: CASSLETQYF. The CDR3 nucleotides are TGTGCCAGCAGCCTAGAGACCCAGTACTTC. J is TRBJ2-5 and V is TRBV11-2; no reliable D call. Germline V CDR1 and CDR2: SGHAT, FQNNGV. The CDR3 has 10 amino acids.

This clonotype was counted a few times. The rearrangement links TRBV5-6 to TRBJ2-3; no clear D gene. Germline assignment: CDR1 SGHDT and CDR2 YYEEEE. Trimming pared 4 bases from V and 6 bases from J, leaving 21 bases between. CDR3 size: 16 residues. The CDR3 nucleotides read TGTGCCAGCAGCCCTATTTTCTACGGGTCAAGGGATACGCAGTATTTT. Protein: CASSPIFYGSRDTQYF.

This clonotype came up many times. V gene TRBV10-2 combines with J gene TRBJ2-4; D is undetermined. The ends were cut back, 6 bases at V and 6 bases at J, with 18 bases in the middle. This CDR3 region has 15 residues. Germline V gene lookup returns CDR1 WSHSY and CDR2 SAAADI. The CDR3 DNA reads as TGCGCCAGCAGCGACCCCAGCCGATTAGGAAACATTCAGTACTTC. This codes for CASSDPSRLGNIQYF.

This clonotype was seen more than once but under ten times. As DNA, the CDR3 is TGTGCCAGCAGCCTAGATGTCCGGCCCTACACCTTC. Amino acids: CASSLDVRPYTF. The rearrangement uses TRBV12-3 or TRBV12-4 and TRBJ1-2; D is unclear. With 6 bases removed from V and 10 bases from J, the gap between germline ends came to 15 bases. The CDR3 sequence is 12 residues long.

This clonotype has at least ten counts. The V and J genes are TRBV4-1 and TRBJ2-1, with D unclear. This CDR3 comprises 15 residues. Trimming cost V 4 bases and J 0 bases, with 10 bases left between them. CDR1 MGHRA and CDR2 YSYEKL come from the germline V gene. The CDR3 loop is CASSPITSSYNEQFF. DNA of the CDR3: TGCGCCAGCAGCCCCATAACAAGCTCCTACAATGAGCAGTTCTTC.

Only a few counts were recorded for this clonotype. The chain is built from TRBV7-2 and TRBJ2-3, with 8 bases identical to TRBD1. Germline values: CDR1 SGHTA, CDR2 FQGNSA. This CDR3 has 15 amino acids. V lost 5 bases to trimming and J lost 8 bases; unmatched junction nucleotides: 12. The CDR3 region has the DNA TGTGCCAGCAGCCGGGACAGGCGCACCGGTTTTACGCAGTATTTT. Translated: CASSRDRRTGFTQYF.

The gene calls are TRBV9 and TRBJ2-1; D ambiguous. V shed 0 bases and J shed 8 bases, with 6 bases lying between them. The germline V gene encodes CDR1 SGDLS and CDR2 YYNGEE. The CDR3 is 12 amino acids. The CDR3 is CASSVGTDEQFF. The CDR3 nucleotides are TGTGCCAGCAGCGTAGGGACGGATGAGCAGTTCTTC.

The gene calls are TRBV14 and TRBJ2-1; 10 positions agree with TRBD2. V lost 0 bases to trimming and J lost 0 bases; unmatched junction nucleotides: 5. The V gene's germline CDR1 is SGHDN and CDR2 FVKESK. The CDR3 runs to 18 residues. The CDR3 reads CASSQDWTSGSSYNEQFF. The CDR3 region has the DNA TGTGCCAGCAGCCAAGATTGGACTAGCGGTAGCTCCTACAATGAGCAGTTCTTC. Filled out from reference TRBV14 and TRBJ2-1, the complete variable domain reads EAGVTQFPSHSVIEKGQTVTLRCDPISGHDNLYWYRRVMGKEIKFLLHFVKESKQDESGMPNNRFLAERTGGTYSTLKVQPAELEDSGVYFCASSQDWTSGSSYNEQFFGPGTRLTVL.

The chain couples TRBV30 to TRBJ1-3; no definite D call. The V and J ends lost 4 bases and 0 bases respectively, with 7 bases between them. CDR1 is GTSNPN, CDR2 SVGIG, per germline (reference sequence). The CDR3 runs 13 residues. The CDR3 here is CAWTHNSGNTIYF. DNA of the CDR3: TGTGCCTGGACCCACAACTCTGGAAACACCATATATTTT.

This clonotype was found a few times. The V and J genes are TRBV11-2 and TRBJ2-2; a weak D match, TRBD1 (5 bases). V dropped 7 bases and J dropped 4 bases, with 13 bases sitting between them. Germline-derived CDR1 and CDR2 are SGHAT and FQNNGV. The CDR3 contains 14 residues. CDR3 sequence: CASIQGTLTGELFF. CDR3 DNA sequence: TGTGCCAGCATCCAGGGCACACTCACCGGGGAGCTGTTTTTT.

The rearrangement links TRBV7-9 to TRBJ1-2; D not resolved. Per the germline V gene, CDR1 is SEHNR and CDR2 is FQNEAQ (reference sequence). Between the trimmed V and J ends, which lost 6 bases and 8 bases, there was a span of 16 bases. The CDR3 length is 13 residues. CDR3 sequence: CASRPDPGGGYTF. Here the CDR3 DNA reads TGTGCCAGCAGACCCGACCCTGGCGGGGGCTACACCTTC.

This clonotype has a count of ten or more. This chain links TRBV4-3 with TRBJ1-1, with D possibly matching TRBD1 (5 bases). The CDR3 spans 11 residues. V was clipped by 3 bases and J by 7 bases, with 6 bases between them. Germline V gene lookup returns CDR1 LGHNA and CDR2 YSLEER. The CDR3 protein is CASSQGREAFF. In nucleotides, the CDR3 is TGCGCCAGCAGCCAGGGACGTGAAGCTTTCTTT.

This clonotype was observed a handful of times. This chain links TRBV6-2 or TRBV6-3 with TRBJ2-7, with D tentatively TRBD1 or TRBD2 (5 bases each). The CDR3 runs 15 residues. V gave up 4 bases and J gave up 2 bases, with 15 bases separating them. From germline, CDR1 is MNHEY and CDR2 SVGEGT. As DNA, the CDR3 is TGTGCCAGCAGTTTTTACGGGACGGCCCCCTACGAGCAGTACTTC. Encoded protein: CASSFYGTAPYEQYF.

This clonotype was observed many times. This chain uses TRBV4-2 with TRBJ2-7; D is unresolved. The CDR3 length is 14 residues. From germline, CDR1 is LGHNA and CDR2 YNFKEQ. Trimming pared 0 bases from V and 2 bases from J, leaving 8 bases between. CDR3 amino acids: CASSQEVITYEQYF. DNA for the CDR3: TGTGCCAGCAGCCAAGAGGTGATAACCTACGAGCAGTACTTC.

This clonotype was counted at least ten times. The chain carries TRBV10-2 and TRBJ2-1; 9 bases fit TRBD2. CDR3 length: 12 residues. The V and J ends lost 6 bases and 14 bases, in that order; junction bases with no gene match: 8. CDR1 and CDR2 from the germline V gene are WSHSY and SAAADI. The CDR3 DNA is TGCGCCAGCAGGGGTCTAGCGGGACGGGAGTTCTTC. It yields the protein CASRGLAGREFF.

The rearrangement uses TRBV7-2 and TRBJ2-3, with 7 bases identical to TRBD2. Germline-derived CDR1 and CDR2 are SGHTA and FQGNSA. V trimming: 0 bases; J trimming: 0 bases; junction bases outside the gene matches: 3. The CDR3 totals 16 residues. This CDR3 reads CASSLAGSGSTDTQYF. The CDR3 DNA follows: TGTGCCAGCAGCTTAGCGGGTAGCGGGAGCACAGATACGCAGTATTTT.

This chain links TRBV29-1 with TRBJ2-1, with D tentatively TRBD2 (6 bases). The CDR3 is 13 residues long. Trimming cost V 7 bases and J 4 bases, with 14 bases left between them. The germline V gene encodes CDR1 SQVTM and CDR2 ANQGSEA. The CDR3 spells CSGGTSGYNEQFF. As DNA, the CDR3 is TGCAGCGGCGGGACTTCGGGTTACAATGAGCAGTTCTTC.

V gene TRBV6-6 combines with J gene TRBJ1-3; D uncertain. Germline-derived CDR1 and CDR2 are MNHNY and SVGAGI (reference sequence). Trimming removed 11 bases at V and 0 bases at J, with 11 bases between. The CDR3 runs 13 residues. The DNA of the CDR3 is TGTGCCGGAGATGGAGGCTCTGGAAACACCATATATTTT. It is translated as CAGDGGSGNTIYF.